The entry below describes one T cell receptor (beta chain). The CDR3 is 15 amino acids. The J segment lost 1 base and the V segment lost 3 bases, leaving 4 bases of the junction unmatched. Germline-derived CDR1 and CDR2 are LNHDA and SQIVND (reference sequence). The sample originates from a study of shared T cell receptors in the human thymus. The method was immunoSEQ multiplex PCR; TCRdb's version includes in-frame clones alone and lacks a portion of them. The repertoire holds hundreds of thousands of clones, with over 75% as singletons. These data were also filed under a second study, of human thymus T cells. Per that study: Both thymic and peripheral blood repertoires showed apparently biased V and J usage.

The sequence was collected from a boy in the first two years of life with a congenital heart defect. This chain connects TRBV19 to TRBJ2-3; 7 nucleotides match TRBD2. Source material: thymocytes. The DNA for the CDR3 is TGTGCCAGTAGTATCTCGGCGGGAGGCACAGATACGCAGTATTTT. As protein: CASSISAGGTDTQYF.